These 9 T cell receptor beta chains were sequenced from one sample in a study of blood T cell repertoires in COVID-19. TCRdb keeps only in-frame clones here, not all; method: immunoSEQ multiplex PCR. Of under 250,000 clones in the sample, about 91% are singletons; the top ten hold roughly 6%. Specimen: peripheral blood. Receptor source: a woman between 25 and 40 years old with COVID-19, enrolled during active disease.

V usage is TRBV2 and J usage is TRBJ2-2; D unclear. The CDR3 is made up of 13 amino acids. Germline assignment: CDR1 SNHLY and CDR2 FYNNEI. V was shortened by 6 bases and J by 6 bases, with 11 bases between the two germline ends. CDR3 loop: CASSPSPAGELFF. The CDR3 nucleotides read TGTGCCAGCAGCCCCTCGCCGGCCGGGGAGCTGTTTTTT.

The CDR3 sequence is CASSQEEARRNTIKAYEQYF. DNA for the CDR3: TGCGCCAGCAGCCAAGAGGAGGCACGGCGGAACACAATCAAGGCCTACGAGCAGTACTTC. The chain joins TRBV4-1 to TRBJ2-7; a weak D match, TRBD2 (5 bases). V gave up 0 bases and J gave up 2 bases, with 26 bases separating them. Germline V gene sequence: CDR1 MGHRA, CDR2 YSYEKL. CDR3 length: 20 residues.

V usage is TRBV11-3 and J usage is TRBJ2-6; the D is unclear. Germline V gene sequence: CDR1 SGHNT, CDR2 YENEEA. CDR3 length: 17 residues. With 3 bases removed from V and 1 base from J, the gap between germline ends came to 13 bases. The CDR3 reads CASSFDSEISGANVLTF. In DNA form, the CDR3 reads TGTGCCAGCAGCTTTGACTCCGAAATTTCTGGGGCCAACGTCCTGACTTTC.

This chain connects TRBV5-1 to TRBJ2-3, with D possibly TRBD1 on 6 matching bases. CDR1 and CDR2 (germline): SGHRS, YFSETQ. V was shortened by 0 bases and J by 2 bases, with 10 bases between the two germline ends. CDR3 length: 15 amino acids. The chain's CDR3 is CASSLEPGATDTQYF. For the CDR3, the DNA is TGCGCCAGCAGCTTGGAACCAGGGGCCACAGATACGCAGTATTTT.

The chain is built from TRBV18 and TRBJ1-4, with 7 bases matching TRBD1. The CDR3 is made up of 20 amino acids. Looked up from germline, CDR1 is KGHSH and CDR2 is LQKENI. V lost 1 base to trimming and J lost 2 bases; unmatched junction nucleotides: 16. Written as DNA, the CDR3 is TGTGCCAGCTCACCACGAAGAATACAGACAGGGCCTATGACTAATGAAAAACTGTTTTTT. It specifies CASSPRRIQTGPMTNEKLFF.

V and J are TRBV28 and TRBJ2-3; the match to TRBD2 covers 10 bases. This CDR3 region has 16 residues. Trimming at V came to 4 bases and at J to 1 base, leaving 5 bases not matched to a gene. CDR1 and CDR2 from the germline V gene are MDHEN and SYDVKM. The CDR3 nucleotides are TGTGCCAGCAGTTCCATAGGGACTAGCGGCACAGATACGCAGTATTTT. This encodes CASSSIGTSGTDTQYF.

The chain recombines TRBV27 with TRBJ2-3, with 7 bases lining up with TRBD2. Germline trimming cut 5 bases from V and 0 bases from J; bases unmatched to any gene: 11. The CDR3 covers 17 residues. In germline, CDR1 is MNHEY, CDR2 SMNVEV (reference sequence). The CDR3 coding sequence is TGTGCCAGCAGTCCCCTATGGGACTATTCTAGCACAGATACGCAGTATTTT. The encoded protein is CASSPLWDYSSTDTQYF.

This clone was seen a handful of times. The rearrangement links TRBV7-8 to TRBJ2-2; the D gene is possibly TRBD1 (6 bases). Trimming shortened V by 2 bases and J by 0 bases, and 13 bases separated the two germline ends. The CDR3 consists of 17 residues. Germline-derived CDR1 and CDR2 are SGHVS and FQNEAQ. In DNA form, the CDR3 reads TGTGCCAGCAGCTTAACCCAGGGGACACCGAACACCGGGGAGCTGTTTTTT. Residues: CASSLTQGTPNTGELFF.

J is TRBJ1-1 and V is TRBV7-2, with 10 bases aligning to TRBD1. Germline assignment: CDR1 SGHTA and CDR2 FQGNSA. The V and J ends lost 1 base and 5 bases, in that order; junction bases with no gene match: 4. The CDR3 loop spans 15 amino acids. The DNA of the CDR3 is TGTGCCAGCAGCTTAGGGACAGGGGGAGGTACTGAAGCTTTCTTT. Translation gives CASSLGTGGGTEAFF.